The present entry profiles one T cell receptor beta chain with its context. The data stem from a study of blood T cell repertoires in COVID-19. At the level of the study: The origin of the acute and convalescent COVID-19 samples was the United States, Italy and Spain. T cells, B-cell-depleted T cells, or PBMCs supplied cDNA or gDNA.

Original processing methods: Researchers report that nucleated cell counts were estimated from reference gene primer amplification. TCRdb's copy holds only in-frame clones and misses some; the assay was immunoSEQ multiplex PCR. Clone size and the V and J calls come from that table; the DNA yielded D and trimming. Of about 200,000 clones listed, under 90% are singletons. CDR1 is LNHDA and CDR2 is SQIVND in the germline V gene (reference sequence). J gave up 9 bases and V 5 bases, and 6 bases lay outside the gene matches. The CDR3 totals 14 residues. The material sequenced was peripheral blood. V is TRBV19 and J is TRBJ1-6; 8 bases match TRBD1. The receptor was isolated from a man older than 75 with acute or convalescent COVID-19. CDR3 sequence reads: CASSSTGARSPLHF. CDR3 bases: TGTGCCAGTAGTTCGACAGGGGCGCGTTCACCCCTCCACTTT.